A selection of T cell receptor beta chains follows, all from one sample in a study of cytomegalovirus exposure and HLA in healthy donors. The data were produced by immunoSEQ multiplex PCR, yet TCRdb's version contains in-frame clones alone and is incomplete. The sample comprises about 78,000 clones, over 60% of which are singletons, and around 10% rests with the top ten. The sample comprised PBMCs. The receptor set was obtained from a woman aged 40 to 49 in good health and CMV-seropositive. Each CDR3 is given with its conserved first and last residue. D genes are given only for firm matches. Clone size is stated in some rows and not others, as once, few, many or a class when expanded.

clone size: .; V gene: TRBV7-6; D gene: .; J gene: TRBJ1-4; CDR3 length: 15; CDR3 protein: CASSPSRATNEKLFF; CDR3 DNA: TGTGCCAGCAGCCCTTCGAGGGCAACTAATGAAAAACTGTTTTTT
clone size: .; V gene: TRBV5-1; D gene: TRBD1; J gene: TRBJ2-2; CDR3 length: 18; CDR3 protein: CASSFRGLDRSPPGELFF; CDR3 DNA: TGCGCCAGCAGCTTTCGAGGATTGGACAGGTCGCCCCCCGGGGAGCTGTTTTTT
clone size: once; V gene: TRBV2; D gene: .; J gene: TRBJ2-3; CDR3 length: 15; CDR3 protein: CASSVLAASTDTQYF; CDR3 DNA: TGTGCCAGCAGTGTCTTAGCGGCTAGCACAGATACGCAGTATTTT
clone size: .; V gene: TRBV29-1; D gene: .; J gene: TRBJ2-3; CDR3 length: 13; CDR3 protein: CSVEVTSTDTQYF; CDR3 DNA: TGCAGCGTTGAGGTTACTAGCACAGATACGCAGTATTTT
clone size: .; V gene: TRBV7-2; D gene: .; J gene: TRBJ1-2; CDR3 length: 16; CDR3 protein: CASSSQGRREGNGYTF; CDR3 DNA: TGTGCCAGCAGCTCGCAAGGACGCAGGGAGGGAAATGGCTACACCTTC
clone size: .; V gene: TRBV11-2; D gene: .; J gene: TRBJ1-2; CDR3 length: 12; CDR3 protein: CASSGRNQYGRF; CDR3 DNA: TGTGCCAGCAGCGGGAGAAACCAGTACGGGCGGTTC
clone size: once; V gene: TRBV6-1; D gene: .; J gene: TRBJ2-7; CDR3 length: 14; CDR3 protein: CASSEGGTAYEQYF; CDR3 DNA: TGTGCCAGCAGTGAAGGCGGTACGGCCTACGAGCAGTACTTC
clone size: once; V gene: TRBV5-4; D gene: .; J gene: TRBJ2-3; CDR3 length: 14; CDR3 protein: CASSLQGATDTQYF; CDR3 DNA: TGTGCCAGCAGCTTACAGGGCGCCACAGATACGCAGTATTTT
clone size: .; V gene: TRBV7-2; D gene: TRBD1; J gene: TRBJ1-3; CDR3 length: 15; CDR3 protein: CASSSTGNSGNTIYF; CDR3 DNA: TGTGCCAGCAGCTCGACAGGGAACTCTGGAAACACCATATATTTT
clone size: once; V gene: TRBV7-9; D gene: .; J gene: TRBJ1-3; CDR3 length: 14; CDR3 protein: CASSFTGSGNTIYF; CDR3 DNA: TGTGCCAGCAGTTTTACAGGCTCTGGAAACACCATATATTTT
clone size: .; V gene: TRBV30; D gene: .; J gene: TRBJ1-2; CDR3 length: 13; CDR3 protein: CAWGTPPNYGYTF; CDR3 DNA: TGTGCCTGGGGGACACCTCCTAACTATGGCTACACCTTC
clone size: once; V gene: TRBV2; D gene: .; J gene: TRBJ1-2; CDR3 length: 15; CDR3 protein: CASSESRGRGNGYTF; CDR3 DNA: TGTGCCAGCAGTGAATCCAGGGGCAGGGGCAATGGCTACACCTTC
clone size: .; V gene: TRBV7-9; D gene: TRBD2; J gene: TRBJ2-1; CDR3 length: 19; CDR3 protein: CASSSYGVAGGPGLYEQFF; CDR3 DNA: TGTGCCAGCAGCTCTTACGGGGTAGCGGGAGGGCCGGGCCTTTATGAGCAGTTCTTC
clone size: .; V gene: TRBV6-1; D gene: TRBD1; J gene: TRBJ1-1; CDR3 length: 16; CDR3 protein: CASSEGQTGVGGKAFF; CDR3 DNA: TGTGCCAGCAGTGAGGGCCAGACAGGGGTTGGGGGAAAAGCTTTCTTT
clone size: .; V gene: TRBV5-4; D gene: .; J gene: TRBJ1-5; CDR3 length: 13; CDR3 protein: CASSPGTSQPQHF; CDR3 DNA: TGTGCCAGCAGCCCTGGGACATCTCAGCCCCAGCATTTT
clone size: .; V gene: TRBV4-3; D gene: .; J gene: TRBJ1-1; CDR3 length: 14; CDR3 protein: CASSPGHGPTEAFF; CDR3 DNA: TGCGCCAGCAGCCCGGGACATGGACCCACTGAAGCTTTCTTT
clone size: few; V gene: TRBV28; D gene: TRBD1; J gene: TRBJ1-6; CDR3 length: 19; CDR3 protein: CASSNLLGAGTGRHSPLHF; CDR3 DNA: TGTGCCAGCAGTAACCTCTTGGGGGCCGGGACAGGGAGGCATTCACCCCTCCACTTT
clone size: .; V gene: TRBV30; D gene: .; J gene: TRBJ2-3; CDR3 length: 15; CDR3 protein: CAWSVGGSSTDTQYF; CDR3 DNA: TGTGCCTGGAGTGTAGGCGGGTCTTCCACAGATACGCAGTATTTT
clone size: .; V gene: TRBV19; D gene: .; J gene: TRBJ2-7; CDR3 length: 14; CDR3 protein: CASSRTTSRGEQYF; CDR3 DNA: TGTGCCAGTAGCCGGACAACATCCAGGGGCGAGCAGTACTTC
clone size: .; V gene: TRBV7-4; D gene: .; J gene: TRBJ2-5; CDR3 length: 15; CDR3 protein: CASSVTGTYEETQYF; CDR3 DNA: TGTGCCAGCAGCGTTACCGGGACTTACGAAGAGACCCAGTACTTC